Sequencing of this TCR beta chain was carried out in a study of identical twins. About this clonotype itself: Antigen: not known.

Study findings and constraints: Donors were not followed over many years; analysis was cross-sectional.

The CDR3 has 13 residues. J lost 6 bases, V lost 6 bases, and 7 bases had no gene match. TCRdb reprocessed the 5' RACE reads with MiXCR, giving one entry per CDR3 protein. The sample records approximately 500,000 distinct CDR3 sequences, 24% being singletons. These data were likewise used in another study, on T cells expressing NK-cell markers.

This clonotype was obtained from a woman between 18 and 29 years old in good health. Sequences were obtained from CD4+ T cells sorted from blood. The J gene is TRBJ1-2, the V gene TRBV12-3 or TRBV12-4; 7 nucleotides align to TRBD1. The chain's CDR3 is CASSRDRENGYTF. The CDR3 nucleotides are TGTGCCAGCAGCCGTGACAGGGAAAATGGCTACACCTTC.